Detailed here is one T cell receptor beta chain. Assay: immunoSEQ multiplex PCR; the TCRdb copy retains only in-frame clones and omits some. The table lists roughly 92,000 clones, 85% to 90% of them singletons. The sample comes from a study of T cells after somatic rescue of genetic block. This CDR3 has 15 residues. Germline trimming cut 0 bases from V and 0 bases from J; bases unmatched to any gene: 2. Germline CDR1 and CDR2: SGHRS and YFSETQ. Material for sequencing was peripheral blood mononuclear cells (PBMCs). This sequence originates from a woman aged 18-35 years. The chain couples TRBV5-1 to TRBJ1-1, with 7 bases that match TRBD1. CDR3 coding DNA: TGCGCCAGCAGCTTGGACCAGGGGGTGAACACTGAAGCTTTCTTT. Protein product: CASSLDQGVNTEAFF.